The text below deals with one T cell receptor beta chain. Produced via immunoSEQ multiplex PCR; TCRdb's table is partial and in-frame only. The sample contains about 14,000 clones, around 83% of which appear only once. Germline V CDR1 and CDR2: KGHDR, SFDVKD. This CDR3 region has 14 residues. The V end lost 9 bases, the J end lost 6 bases, and 17 bases lay between the germline ends. These data come from a study of blood T cell repertoires in COVID-19. Study details: Samples representing acute and convalescent COVID-19 were sourced from the United States, Italy and Spain. T cells, B-cell-depleted T cells, or PBMCs supplied cDNA or gDNA.

The chain combines TRBV24-1 with TRBJ2-1; a possible D gene is TRBD2 (6 bases). The sequence was collected from a man between 60 and 70 years old with acute or convalescent COVID-19. The sample was peripheral blood. As DNA, the CDR3 is TGTGCCACCTCGGGGGTTAATAGACTCAATGAGCAGTTCTTC. Translated: CATSGVNRLNEQFF.